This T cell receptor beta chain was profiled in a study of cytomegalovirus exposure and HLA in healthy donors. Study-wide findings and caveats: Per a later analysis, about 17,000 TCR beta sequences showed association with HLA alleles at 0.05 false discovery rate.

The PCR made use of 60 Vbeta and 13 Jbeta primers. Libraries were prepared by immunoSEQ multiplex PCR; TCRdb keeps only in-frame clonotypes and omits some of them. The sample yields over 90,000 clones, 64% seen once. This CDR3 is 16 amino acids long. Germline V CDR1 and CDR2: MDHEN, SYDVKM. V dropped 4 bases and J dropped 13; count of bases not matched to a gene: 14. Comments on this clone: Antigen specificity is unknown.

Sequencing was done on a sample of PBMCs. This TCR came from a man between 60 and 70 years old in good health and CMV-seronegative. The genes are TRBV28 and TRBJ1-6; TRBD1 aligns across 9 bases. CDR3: CASSYREGQGGSPLHF. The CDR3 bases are TGTGCCAGCAGTTACCGGGAGGGACAGGGTGGGTCCCCCCTCCACTTT.